The 21 T cell receptor beta chains reported below all come from one sample, sequenced in a study of T-cell reconstitution after alpha-beta-depleted transplantation in children. It was with unique molecular identifiers that the TCRbeta library was prepared. TCRdb reanalysed the PCR reads using MiXCR and keeps one entry per CDR3 protein. Altogether approximately 650,000 distinct CDR3 sequences are present, about 12% being singletons, with the ten largest covering 0.79%. Sequencing used PBMCs, obtained before TCRalphabeta/CD19-depleted stem cell transplant. Receptor source: a girl aged 2 to 10 with congenital amegakaryocytic thrombocytopenia, due to receive a stem cell transplant.

This clonotype was recorded at least ten times. The chain employs TRBV20-1 and TRBJ2-2, with TRBD2 matching over 10 bases. The junction had 15 bases not matched to a gene; V was cut back by 0 bases and J by 5 bases. The length of the CDR3 is 19 residues. Germline lookup yields CDR1 DFQATT and CDR2 SNEGSKA (reference sequence). CDR3: CSARDSIGEREGLTGELFF. Here the CDR3 DNA reads TGCAGTGCTAGAGATAGCATTGGGGAGCGGGAGGGCCTAACCGGGGAGCTGTTTTTT.

This clonotype was detected a few times. A read error may be the cause here, since a much bigger clone is one base away. The CDR3, as DNA: TGTGCCAGCAGCTTAGACTTGGCAGATACGCAGTATTTT. Encoded protein: CASSLDLADTQYF. The gene calls are TRBV7-6 and TRBJ2-3; no reliable D call. Germline values: CDR1 SGHVS, CDR2 FNYEAQ. CDR3 size: 13 residues. Trimming removed 1 base from V and 4 bases from J, with 6 bases in between.

In this sample, this clonotype turned up many times. V usage is TRBV5-1 and J usage is TRBJ2-3, with D possibly matching TRBD1 (5 bases). Deletions cut 0 bases from V and 4 bases from J, with 21 bases between. Germline assignment: CDR1 SGHRS and CDR2 YFSETQ. This CDR3 comprises 18 residues. CDR3 protein: CASSLVPEQMWGPDTQYF. The CDR3 coding sequence is TGCGCCAGCAGCTTGGTTCCCGAACAGATGTGGGGCCCAGATACGCAGTATTTT.

The V and J genes are TRBV4-2 and TRBJ2-3; 12 nucleotides agree with TRBD1. CDR3 length: 19 residues. Germline values: CDR1 LGHNA, CDR2 YNFKEQ. Losses at the gene ends were 2 bases for V and 4 bases for J; bases not matched to a gene: 13. The CDR3 protein is CASSQTPNPGQGAADTQYF. CDR3 in DNA: TGTGCCAGCAGCCAAACCCCGAACCCGGGACAGGGGGCGGCAGATACGCAGTATTTT.

Ten or more counts support this clonotype. V and J are TRBV20-1 and TRBJ2-3; 10 nucleotides agree with TRBD2. The germline V gene encodes CDR1 DFQATT and CDR2 SNEGSKA (reference sequence). The V segment lost 5 bases and the J segment 5 bases; nucleotides outside the gene matches: 25. The CDR3 is made up of 20 amino acids. The CDR3 region has the DNA TGCAGTGCTCCCCTCCTCCGGCTAGCGGGAGACGAGTGGGTTGTAGATACGCAGTATTTT. It is translated as CSAPLLRLAGDEWVVDTQYF.

The chain joins TRBV5-5 to TRBJ2-1, with a tentative D call TRBD2 (7 bases). The ends were cut back, 4 bases at V and 4 bases at J, with 21 bases in the middle. The CDR3 has 17 residues. In germline, CDR1 is SGHKS, CDR2 YYEKEE (reference sequence). The DNA of the CDR3 is TGTGCCAGCAGCCGGGGGGCCGGGCCGAAATCATACAATGAGCAGTTCTTC. Its translation is CASSRGAGPKSYNEQFF. Using reference TRBV5-5 and TRBJ2-1 for the parts outside the CDR3, the full variable domain is DAGVTQSPTHLIKTRGQQVTLRCSPISGHKSVSWYQQVLGQGPQFIFQYYEKEERGRGNFPDRFSARQFPNYSSELNVNALLLGDSALYLCASSRGAGPKSYNEQFFGPGTRLTVL.

For this clonotype: A read error may be the cause here, since a much bigger clone is one base away. The chain recombines TRBV5-1 with TRBJ2-2; 7 nucleotides agree with TRBD2. CDR1 is SGHRS, CDR2 YFSETQ, per germline. The ends lost 2 bases at V and 7 bases at J; junction bases unmatched: 8. This CDR3 spans 15 amino acids. The CDR3 sequence is CASSFGTTTIGELFF. Here the CDR3 DNA reads TGCGCCAGCAGCTTCGGGACTACCACCATCGGGGAGCTGTTTTTT.

This clonotype was detected ten times or more. The chain uses TRBV4-1 and TRBJ2-1; 9 nucleotides line up with TRBD2. Germline loops: CDR1 MGHRA, CDR2 YSYEKL. V dropped 1 base and J dropped 5; count of bases not matched to a gene: 12. This CDR3 is 18 amino acids long. The chain's CDR3 is CASSQVISGLAINNEQFF. The CDR3 DNA is TGCGCCAGCAGCCAAGTGATTTCGGGACTAGCTATAAACAATGAGCAGTTCTTC.

In this sample, this clonotype turned up many times. The V call is TRBV5-1, the J call TRBJ2-7, with D perhaps matching TRBD2 (6 bases). Germline loops: CDR1 SGHRS, CDR2 YFSETQ. Between the trimmed V and J ends, which lost 5 bases and 2 bases, there was a span of 17 bases. The CDR3 totals 15 residues. The CDR3 sequence: CASRDGRTATYEQYF. The CDR3 bases are TGCGCCAGCAGGGATGGGAGGACGGCTACCTACGAGCAGTACTTC.

This clonotype was detected many times. The V gene is TRBV7-2, the J gene TRBJ2-7, with a possible D match to TRBD1 (6 bases). V gave up 3 bases and J gave up 3 bases, with 15 bases separating them. CDR1 SGHTA and CDR2 FQGNSA come from the germline V gene. CDR3 length: 15 amino acids. CDR3 coding DNA: TGTGCCAGCAGCTTCCGACAGGTTGCAGACTACGAGCAGTACTTC. This translates into CASSFRQVADYEQYF. Supplemented by reference TRBV7-2 and TRBJ2-7, the full variable domain reads GAGVSQSPSNKVTEKGKDVELRCDPISGHTALYWYRQSLGQGLEFLIYFQGNSAPDKSGLPSDRFSAERTGGSVSTLTIQRTQQEDSAVYLCASSFRQVADYEQYFGPGTRLTVT.

Details on this clonotype: A much larger clone differs from this one at a single base, so this may be a read error. CDR3 coding DNA: TGTGCCTGCAGCTTAGGACCGGCGCCCGCTAGGAACAATGAGCAGTTCTTC. Protein sequence: CACSLGPAPARNNEQFF. The V call is TRBV7-8, the J call TRBJ2-1; no firm D call. The CDR3 loop spans 17 amino acids. Germline V CDR1 and CDR2: SGHVS, FQNEAQ.

There are many counts of this clonotype. The chain joins TRBV20-1 to TRBJ1-1; unclear D gene. The germline gives CDR1 DFQATT, CDR2 SNEGSKA (reference sequence). V lost 3 bases and J lost 7, with 12 bases in between. CDR3 length equals 12 residues. Here the CDR3 DNA reads TGCAGTGCTAGTGGCACGGGTAGTGAAGCTTTCTTT. Translated: CSASGTGSEAFF.

The V call is TRBV14, the J call TRBJ2-1; D possibly corresponds to TRBD2 (7 bases). V was trimmed by 6 bases and J by 0 bases, leaving 36 bases between them. Germline assignment: CDR1 SGHDN and CDR2 FVKESK. The CDR3 consists of 23 residues. The CDR3 loop is CASSDRRAGASSMSLNSYNEQFF. DNA for the CDR3: TGTGCCAGCAGTGACCGACGGGCGGGGGCTTCTTCTATGTCCCTAAACTCCTACAATGAGCAGTTCTTC. Full variable domain (rest looked up from reference TRBV14 and TRBJ2-1): EAGVTQFPSHSVIEKGQTVTLRCDPISGHDNLYWYRRVMGKEIKFLLHFVKESKQDESGMPNNRFLAERTGGTYSTLKVQPAELEDSGVYFCASSDRRAGASSMSLNSYNEQFFGPGTRLTVL.

In its sample, this clonotype was seen many times. The chain recombines TRBV7-2 with TRBJ1-4; D may be TRBD1 (6 bases). V was pared by 5 bases and J by 6 bases, with 19 bases between. This CDR3 is 16 amino acids long. The germline V gene encodes CDR1 SGHTA and CDR2 FQGNSA. Here the CDR3 reads CASSLTQDRIYEKLFF. The CDR3 region has the DNA TGTGCCAGCAGCCTTACACAAGACAGGATTTATGAAAAACTGTTTTTT.

The sample holds many counts of this clonotype. This chain joins TRBV20-1 and TRBJ2-1, with TRBD2 as a possible D gene (6 bases). The CDR3 has 15 amino acids. The germline V gene encodes CDR1 DFQATT and CDR2 SNEGSKA (reference sequence). V gave up 6 bases and J gave up 4 bases, with 19 bases separating them. The CDR3 bases are TGCAGTGCGAAGGACTATGGGAATAGGTACAATGAGCAGTTCTTC. Its translation: CSAKDYGNRYNEQFF.

This clonotype was seen a few times. The chain has TRBV7-9 and TRBJ2-5, with D possibly TRBD2 on 5 matching bases. CDR1 is SEHNR, CDR2 FQNEAQ, per germline (reference sequence). The ends were cut back, 7 bases at V and 3 bases at J, with 18 bases in the middle. This CDR3 comprises 15 residues. DNA for the CDR3: TGTGCCAGCATCCCACTGGGCGACGGGGAAGAGACCCAGTACTTC. Protein sequence: CASIPLGDGEETQYF.

This clonotype was recorded at least ten times. The chain couples TRBV10-3 to TRBJ2-1; no reliable D call. The germline CDR1 and CDR2 sequences are ENHRY and SYGVKD. Trimming cost V 3 bases and J 8 bases, with 5 bases left between them. This CDR3 comprises 11 residues. CDR3 DNA sequence: TGTGCCATCAGTGAAGTTTATGAGCAGTTCTTC. Translating it yields CAISEVYEQFF.

This clonotype was detected many times. The CDR3: CASSSGSGNTDTQYF. For the CDR3, the DNA is TGTGCCAGCAGCTCCGGTAGCGGAAACACAGATACGCAGTATTTT. The V gene is TRBV7-9, the J gene TRBJ2-3; possibly TRBD2 for D (6 bases). The V gene lost 4 bases and the J gene lost 2 bases, with 13 bases spanning the gap. The CDR3 spans 15 residues. Germline V gene sequence: CDR1 SEHNR, CDR2 FQNEAQ (reference sequence).

This clonotype was seen ten or more times. The chain carries TRBV7-3 and TRBJ2-1; TRBD2 matches at 14 bases. V lost 4 bases, J lost 8 bases, and 7 bases stayed unmatched. CDR1 is SGHTA and CDR2 is FQGTGA in the germline V gene. The CDR3 covers 16 residues. The CDR3 sequence: CASSSPGTSGGDEQFF. The CDR3 coding sequence is TGTGCCAGCAGCTCACCCGGGACTAGCGGGGGAGATGAGCAGTTCTTC.

The rearrangement links TRBV16 to TRBJ1-2; D is perhaps TRBD1 (6 bases). V dropped 1 base and J dropped 0 bases, with 9 bases sitting between them. Germline V gene lookup returns CDR1 KGHSY and CDR2 FQNENV. The CDR3 length is 15 residues. The CDR3 nucleotides read TGTGCCAGCAGCCAATTACAGGGAGCTAACTATGGCTACACCTTC. It codes for CASSQLQGANYGYTF.

This clonotype has just a few counts. This chain joins TRBV14 and TRBJ2-2; no firm D call. The germline V and J ends were trimmed by 1 base and 8 bases, with 8 bases remaining between them. The CDR3 is 13 amino acids. Germline V CDR1 and CDR2: SGHDN, FVKESK. DNA of the CDR3: TGTGCCAGCAGCCAAGTCAGGAGAGGGGAGCTGTTTTTT. It encodes CASSQVRRGELFF.